The present TCR beta chain was sequenced within a study of blood T cell repertoires in COVID-19. Study-wide background: From the United States, Italy and Spain came samples of acute and convalescent COVID-19.

This CDR3 comprises 13 residues. The J segment lost 6 bases and the V segment lost 7 bases, leaving 6 bases of the junction unmatched. Source study methods: Estimation of nucleated cell counts relied on the amplification of reference gene primers. Using immunoSEQ multiplex PCR, the repertoire was profiled, and TCRdb retains in-frame clones only, with some absent. V and J calls plus clone size are reproduced from that table; the DNA served to infer D and trimming. The sample records some 55,000 clones, 77% being singletons. This sequence was found in a man in his 70s with active or convalescent COVID-19. The chain recombines TRBV12-3 or TRBV12-4 with TRBJ1-1; 9 positions agree with TRBD1. Sequenced sample: peripheral blood. Here the CDR3 DNA reads TGTGCCAGCACCATGGACAGGGGATCTGAAGCTTTCTTT. Its protein is CASTMDRGSEAFF.